This T cell receptor beta chain was retrieved from a study of CD8 T cells in Susac syndrome. CD8+ and CD4+ blood T cells underwent TCR beta sequencing. It was negative isolation that provided the CD8+ and CD4+ T cells, whereas TEMRA cells were enriched by FACS. Germline V gene sequence: CDR1 SGHTA, CDR2 FQGTGA. Trimming took off 5 bases at V and 2 bases at J, with 10 bases between the two ends. This CDR3 contains 15 residues. An input of roughly 0.5 to 1 ug of RNA was subjected to reverse transcription using random hexamers. The immunoSEQ assay covered 54 Vbeta and 13 Jbeta segments for CDR3. MiXCR, run by TCRdb on the immunoSEQ multiplex PCR reads, gives a single entry per CDR3 protein. The repertoire holds over 350,000 distinct CDR3 sequences, with around 85% as singletons.

The V call is TRBV7-3, the J call TRBJ2-6; no clear D. The clonotype was recovered from a human donor with multiple sclerosis. The material sequenced was CD8+ T cells from PBMCs. For the CDR3, the DNA is TGTGCCAGCAGCCCTAAATGGGCTGGGGCCAACGTCCTGACTTTC. Protein: CASSPKWAGANVLTF.